A single sample gave rise to the 28 T cell receptor beta chains below, sequenced in a study of T cell responses to AZD1222 COVID-19 vaccine. TCRdb keeps only in-frame clones here, not all; method: immunoSEQ multiplex PCR. The data contain fewer than 120,000 clones, about 87% of them singletons. The sequences come from peripheral blood, collected on day 0 of AZD1222 vaccination. All receptors come from an adult in good health.

The chain employs TRBV19 and TRBJ2-1; perhaps TRBD1 as D (6 bases). Germline V lookup: CDR1 LNHDA, CDR2 SQIVND (reference sequence). This CDR3 is 15 amino acids long. V shed 4 bases and J shed 0 bases, with 10 bases lying between them. The CDR3 region is CASSNDRISYNEQFF. In nucleotides, the CDR3 is TGTGCCAGTAGTAACGACAGGATCTCCTACAATGAGCAGTTCTTC.

The chain couples TRBV4-1 to TRBJ2-4; tentative D call: TRBD1 (5 bases). Germline lookup yields CDR1 MGHRA and CDR2 YSYEKL. The CDR3 extends over 18 amino acids. The ends were cut back, 0 bases at V and 3 bases at J, with 18 bases in the middle. The CDR3 spells CASSQDQEGVGGKNIQYF. The CDR3 nucleotides read TGCGCCAGCAGCCAAGATCAAGAAGGGGTAGGCGGCAAAAACATTCAGTACTTC.

The rearrangement links TRBV5-4 to TRBJ2-5, with D possibly TRBD1 on 6 matching bases. Germline lookup yields CDR1 SGHNT and CDR2 YYREEE (reference sequence). This CDR3 has 15 amino acids. The V end lost 7 bases, the J end lost 0 bases, and 16 bases lay between the germline ends. The CDR3 coding sequence is TGTGCCAGCCAAAATGGGGGCCTAAACCAAGAGACCCAGTACTTC. Encoded protein: CASQNGGLNQETQYF.

The genes are TRBV11-2 and TRBJ2-2; either TRBD1 or TRBD2 may supply D (7 bases each). The CDR3 loop spans 16 amino acids. Trimming took 6 bases from V and 3 from J, leaving 17 bases between them. Germline CDR1 SGHAT, CDR2 FQNNGV. CDR3 sequence: CASRVRGGIDTGELFF. CDR3 DNA sequence: TGTGCCAGCAGGGTCAGGGGGGGCATCGACACCGGGGAGCTGTTTTTT.

This chain links TRBV29-1 with TRBJ1-2; possible D gene TRBD1, 6 bases. Germline V gene lookup returns CDR1 SQVTM and CDR2 ANQGSEA. This CDR3 comprises 13 residues. V lost 6 bases, J lost 3 bases, and 14 bases lay in between. CDR3 residues: CSVPYRDYYGYTF. The DNA for the CDR3 is TGCAGCGTCCCATACAGGGATTACTATGGCTACACCTTC. The variable domain in full, with the rest retrieved from reference TRBV29-1 and TRBJ1-2, is SAVISQKPSRDICQRGTSLTIQCQVDSQVTMMFWYRQQPGQSLTLIATANQGSEATYESGFVIDKFPISRPNLTFSTLTVSNMSPEDSSIYLCSVPYRDYYGYTFGSGTRLTVV.

V and J are TRBV4-1 and TRBJ2-1, with D uncertain. Trimming left V 4 bases short and J 0 bases short, with 10 bases between. The CDR3 is made up of 15 amino acids. Looked up from germline, CDR1 is MGHRA and CDR2 is YSYEKL. The CDR3 reads CASSRYQSSYNEQFF. CDR3 DNA sequence: TGCGCCAGCAGCCGCTACCAGAGCTCCTACAATGAGCAGTTCTTC.

V gene TRBV12-3 or TRBV12-4 combines with J gene TRBJ1-1; D is unclear. Trimming took off 5 bases at V and 1 base at J, with 8 bases between the two ends. The CDR3 runs 13 residues. CDR3 in amino acids: CASSLRPNTEAFF. CDR3 bases: TGTGCCAGCAGTCTTAGACCGAACACTGAAGCTTTCTTT.

The V and J genes are TRBV19 and TRBJ2-2; D is uncertain. CDR1 is LNHDA, CDR2 SQIVND, per germline (reference sequence). The V end lost 0 bases, the J end lost 9 bases, and 8 bases lay between the germline ends. The CDR3 contains 13 residues. CDR3: CASSIDSRWELFF. CDR3 nucleotides: TGTGCCAGTAGTATAGACTCACGCTGGGAGCTGTTTTTT. Full variable domain (missing parts from reference TRBV19 and TRBJ2-2): DGGITQSPKYLFRKEGQNVTLSCEQNLNHDAMYWYRQDPGQGLRLIYYSQIVNDFQKGDIAEGYSVSREKKESFPLTVTSAQKNPTAFYLCASSIDSRWELFFGEGSRLTVL.

The J gene is TRBJ1-1, the V gene TRBV3-1 (or the pseudogene TRBV3-2); 10 bases are shared with TRBD1. CDR1 is LGHDT, CDR2 YNNKEL, per germline (reference sequence). V gave up 2 bases and J gave up 3 bases; unmatched junction bases: 9. The CDR3 is 17 amino acids. DNA of the CDR3: TGTGCCAGCAGCCAAAGAGGGGACAGGGGACAATACACTGAAGCTTTCTTT. As protein: CASSQRGDRGQYTEAFF.

CDR3 amino acids: CASSPRGVGTEAFF. The CDR3 region has the DNA TGTGCCAGCTCACCACGGGGGGTAGGAACTGAAGCTTTCTTT. V is TRBV18 and J is TRBJ1-1, with D possibly matching TRBD1 (5 bases). This CDR3 spans 14 amino acids. Germline CDR1 KGHSH, CDR2 LQKENI. Trimming stripped 1 base from V and 5 bases from J, with 11 bases between.

J is TRBJ1-5 and V is TRBV11-2; D ambiguous. The CDR3 is 13 residues long. CDR1 and CDR2 from the germline V gene are SGHAT and FQNNGV. Trimming shortened V by 5 bases and J by 3 bases, and 8 bases separated the two germline ends. As DNA, the CDR3 is TGTGCCAGCAGCCCTCGGGTCAATCAGCCCCAGCATTTT. Amino acid sequence: CASSPRVNQPQHF.

The genes are TRBV5-1 and TRBJ1-1; TRBD1 matches at 8 bases. Germline V lookup: CDR1 SGHRS, CDR2 YFSETQ. The CDR3 has 15 amino acids. V was pared by 4 bases and J by 0 bases, with 5 bases of the junction left unmatched. CDR3 loop: CASSPSGGLNTEAFF. The CDR3 nucleotides are TGCGCCAGCAGCCCATCAGGGGGCCTGAACACTGAAGCTTTCTTT.

This clone appeared a single time. The V call is TRBV10-2, the J call TRBJ1-6; D not resolved. The V gene lost 6 bases and the J gene lost 7 bases, with 13 bases spanning the gap. The germline gives CDR1 WSHSY, CDR2 SAAADI. This CDR3 has 14 residues. In DNA form, the CDR3 reads TGCGCCAGCAGCTTCGCGGAGTCAAATTCACCCCTCCACTTT. Translation gives CASSFAESNSPLHF.

The rearrangement joins TRBV19 to TRBJ1-1, with D tentatively TRBD1 (6 bases). The germline V and J ends were trimmed by 4 bases and 5 bases, with 14 bases remaining between them. Per germline, CDR1 LNHDA and CDR2 SQIVND (reference sequence). CDR3 size: 14 residues. The CDR3 loop reads CASSSRRGETEAFF. The CDR3 DNA sequence: TGTGCCAGTAGTAGCCGCAGGGGCGAGACTGAAGCTTTCTTT.

This chain uses TRBV3-1 (or the pseudogene TRBV3-2) with TRBJ1-1, with a possible D match to TRBD1 (5 bases). The V gene's germline CDR1 is LGHDT and CDR2 YNNKEL (reference sequence). This CDR3 spans 20 amino acids. The ends were cut back, 4 bases at V and 1 base at J, with 28 bases in the middle. CDR3 coding DNA: TGTGCCAGCAGCCCCGGCCTCGGCGGGGCTCATCCCAAAAAGAACACTGAAGCTTTCTTT. Its protein product is CASSPGLGGAHPKKNTEAFF.

The chain carries TRBV28 and TRBJ1-1, with D unresolved. Trimming pared 8 bases from V and 6 bases from J, leaving 10 bases between. The germline V gene has CDR1 MDHEN and CDR2 SYDVKM. This CDR3 contains 11 residues. DNA for the CDR3: TGTGCCAGCGCGTTTTTCGCTGAAGCTTTCTTT. This sequence encodes CASAFFAEAFF.

The chain couples TRBV19 to TRBJ1-2; 8 nucleotides match TRBD1. There are 14 residues in the CDR3. V dropped 7 bases and J dropped 4; count of bases not matched to a gene: 8. Germline V lookup: CDR1 LNHDA, CDR2 SQIVND (reference sequence). CDR3 residues: CASKTTGVSYGYTF. CDR3 coding DNA: TGTGCCAGTAAGACGACAGGGGTTAGCTATGGCTACACCTTC.

The sample holds one count of this clone. J is TRBJ1-5 and V is TRBV30; tentatively, D is TRBD1 (5 bases). Germline V lookup: CDR1 GTSNPN, CDR2 SVGIG (reference sequence). The CDR3 is 16 amino acids. V lost 3 bases and J 2 bases, leaving 17 bases between the germline ends. The CDR3 DNA follows: TGTGCCTGGAGGGAGGCCTCAGGGTTTGGCAATCAGCCCCAGCATTTT. Translated: CAWREASGFGNQPQHF.

This chain joins TRBV13 and TRBJ1-6; D uncertain. V was clipped by 0 bases and J by 3 bases, with 9 bases between them. The germline gives CDR1 PRHDT, CDR2 FYEKMQ (reference sequence). CDR3 length: 16 amino acids. The CDR3 DNA reads as TGTGCCAGCAGCTTAGGCACGGCCTTCTATAATTCACCCCTCCACTTT. This encodes CASSLGTAFYNSPLHF.

This clone was observed a single time. V is TRBV20-1 and J is TRBJ2-7; the D is unclear. The V end was cut by 3 bases, the J end by 3 bases, with 12 bases between. CDR1 and CDR2 (germline): DFQATT, SNEGSKA (reference sequence). The CDR3 consists of 13 residues. CDR3 region: CSASSQLFYEQYF. The CDR3 region has the DNA TGCAGTGCTAGTAGTCAGCTATTCTACGAGCAGTACTTC.

V gene TRBV13 combines with J gene TRBJ1-5; D uncertain. Trimming stripped 5 bases from V and 1 base from J, with 15 bases between. The CDR3 length is 16 residues. The germline V gene encodes CDR1 PRHDT and CDR2 FYEKMQ (reference sequence). The CDR3 nucleotides are TGTGCCAGCAGCCGGTTCGGTGGGGTGAGCAATCAGCCCCAGCATTTT. It translates to CASSRFGGVSNQPQHF.

The gene calls are TRBV6-4 and TRBJ1-2, with D unclear. Trimming took 0 bases from V and 5 from J, leaving 7 bases between them. Germline values: CDR1 MRHNA, CDR2 SNTAGT. CDR3 length: 13 residues. CDR3 loop: CASSDSSGYGYTF. The CDR3 DNA sequence: TGTGCCAGCAGTGACTCGTCTGGTTATGGCTACACCTTC.

The J gene is TRBJ1-5, the V gene TRBV6-5; D not resolved. Per the germline V gene, CDR1 is MNHEY and CDR2 is SVGAGI. The CDR3 runs to 15 residues. Trimming removed 0 bases at V and 3 bases at J, with 9 bases between. The CDR3 sequence is CASSYSRVNNQPQHF. The DNA for the CDR3 is TGTGCCAGCAGTTACTCGAGAGTGAACAATCAGCCCCAGCATTTT.

This rearrangement joins TRBV11-2 to TRBJ1-2, with TRBD1 as a possible D gene (5 bases). Germline V CDR1 and CDR2: SGHAT, FQNNGV. CDR3 length: 13 amino acids. V shed 4 bases and J shed 6 bases, with 12 bases lying between them. The CDR3, as DNA: TGTGCCAGCAGCTCCGGGTCGGGGGATGGCTACACCTTC. Translating it yields CASSSGSGDGYTF.

The genes are TRBV7-8 and TRBJ2-7; 7 nucleotides agree with TRBD2. Trimming at V came to 5 bases and at J to 2 bases, leaving 15 bases not matched to a gene. Per the germline V gene, CDR1 is SGHVS and CDR2 is FQNEAQ. The CDR3 spans 17 residues. As DNA, the CDR3 is TGTGCCAGCAGCGTTCGTTTAGGGGAGGGGTTTCCCTACGAGCAGTACTTC. This sequence encodes CASSVRLGEGFPYEQYF.

This chain joins TRBV9 and TRBJ2-7; no reliable D call. Germline V gene lookup returns CDR1 SGDLS and CDR2 YYNGEE. V lost 3 bases, J lost 3 bases, and 7 bases lay in between. The CDR3 is made up of 12 amino acids. The CDR3 protein is CASSAGDYEQYF. CDR3 bases: TGTGCCAGCAGCGCCGGAGACTACGAGCAGTACTTC.

The V and J genes are TRBV25-1 and TRBJ1-1, with D hard to call. The CDR3 covers 18 residues. Between the trimmed V and J ends, which lost 3 bases and 0 bases, there was a span of 20 bases. The V gene's germline CDR1 is MGHDK and CDR2 SYGVNS. CDR3 protein: CASSENTPTVLLNTEAFF. In DNA, the CDR3 is TGTGCCAGCAGTGAGAATACCCCCACAGTACTCTTGAACACTGAAGCTTTCTTT. Full variable domain (rest looked up from reference TRBV25-1 and TRBJ1-1): EADIYQTPRYLVIGTGKKITLECSQTMGHDKMYWYQQDPGMELHLIHYSYGVNSTEKGDLSSESTVSRIRTEHFPLTLESARPSHTSQYLCASSENTPTVLLNTEAFFGQGTRLTVV.

This clone was recorded a few times. The chain joins TRBV6-2 or TRBV6-3 to TRBJ2-3; D might be TRBD1 (7 bases). The CDR3 totals 15 residues. Looked up from germline, CDR1 is MNHEY and CDR2 is SVGEGT. Trimming stripped 6 bases from V and 2 bases from J, with 15 bases between. The CDR3 region is CASSLQGGITDTQYF. In DNA, the CDR3 is TGTGCCAGCAGCCTGCAGGGGGGTATCACAGATACGCAGTATTTT.